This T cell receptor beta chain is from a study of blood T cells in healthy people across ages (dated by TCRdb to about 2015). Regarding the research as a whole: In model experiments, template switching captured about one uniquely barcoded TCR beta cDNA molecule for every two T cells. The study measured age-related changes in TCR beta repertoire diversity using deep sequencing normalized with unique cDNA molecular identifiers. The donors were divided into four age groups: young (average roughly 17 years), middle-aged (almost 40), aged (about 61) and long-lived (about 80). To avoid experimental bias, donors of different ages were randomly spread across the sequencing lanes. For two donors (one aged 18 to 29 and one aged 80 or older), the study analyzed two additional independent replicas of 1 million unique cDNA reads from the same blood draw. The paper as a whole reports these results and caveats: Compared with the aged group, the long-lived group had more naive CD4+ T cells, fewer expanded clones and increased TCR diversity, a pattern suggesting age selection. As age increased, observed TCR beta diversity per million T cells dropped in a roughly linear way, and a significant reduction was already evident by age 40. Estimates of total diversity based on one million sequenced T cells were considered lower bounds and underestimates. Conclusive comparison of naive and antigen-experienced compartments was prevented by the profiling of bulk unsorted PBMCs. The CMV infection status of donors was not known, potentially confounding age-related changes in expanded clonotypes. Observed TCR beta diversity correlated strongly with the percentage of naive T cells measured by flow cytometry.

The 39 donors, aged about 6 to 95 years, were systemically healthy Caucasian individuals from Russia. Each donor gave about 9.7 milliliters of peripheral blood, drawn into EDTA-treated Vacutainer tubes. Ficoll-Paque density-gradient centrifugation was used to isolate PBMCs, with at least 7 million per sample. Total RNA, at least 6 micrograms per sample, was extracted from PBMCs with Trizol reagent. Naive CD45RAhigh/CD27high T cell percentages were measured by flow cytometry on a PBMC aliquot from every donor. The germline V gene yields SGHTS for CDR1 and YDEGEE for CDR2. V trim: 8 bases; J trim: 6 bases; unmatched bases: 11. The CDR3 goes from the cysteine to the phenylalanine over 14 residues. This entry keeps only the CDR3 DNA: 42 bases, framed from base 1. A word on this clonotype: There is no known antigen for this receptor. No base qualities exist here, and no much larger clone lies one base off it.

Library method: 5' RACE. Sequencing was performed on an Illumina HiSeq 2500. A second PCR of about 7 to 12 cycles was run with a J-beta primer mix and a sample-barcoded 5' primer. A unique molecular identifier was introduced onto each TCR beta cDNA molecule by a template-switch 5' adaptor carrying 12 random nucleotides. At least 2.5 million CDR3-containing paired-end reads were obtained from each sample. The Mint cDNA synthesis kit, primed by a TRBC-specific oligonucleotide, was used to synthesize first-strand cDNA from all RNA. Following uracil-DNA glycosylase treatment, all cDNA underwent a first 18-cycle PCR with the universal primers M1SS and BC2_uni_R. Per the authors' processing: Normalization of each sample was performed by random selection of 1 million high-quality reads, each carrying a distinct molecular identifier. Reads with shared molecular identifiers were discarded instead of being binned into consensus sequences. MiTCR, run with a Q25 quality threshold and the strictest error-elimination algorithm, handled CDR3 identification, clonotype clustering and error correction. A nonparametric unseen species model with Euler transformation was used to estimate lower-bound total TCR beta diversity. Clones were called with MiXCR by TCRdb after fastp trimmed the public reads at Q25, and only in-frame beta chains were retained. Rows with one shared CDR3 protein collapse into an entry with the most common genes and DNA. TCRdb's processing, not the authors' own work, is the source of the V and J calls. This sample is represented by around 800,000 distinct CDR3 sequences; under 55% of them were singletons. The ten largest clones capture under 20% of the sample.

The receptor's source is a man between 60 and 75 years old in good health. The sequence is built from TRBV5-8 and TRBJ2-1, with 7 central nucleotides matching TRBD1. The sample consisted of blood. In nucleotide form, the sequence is TGTGCCAGTTTGAGGACAGGCGACCTCAATGAGCAGTTCTTC. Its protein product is CASLRTGDLNEQFF.